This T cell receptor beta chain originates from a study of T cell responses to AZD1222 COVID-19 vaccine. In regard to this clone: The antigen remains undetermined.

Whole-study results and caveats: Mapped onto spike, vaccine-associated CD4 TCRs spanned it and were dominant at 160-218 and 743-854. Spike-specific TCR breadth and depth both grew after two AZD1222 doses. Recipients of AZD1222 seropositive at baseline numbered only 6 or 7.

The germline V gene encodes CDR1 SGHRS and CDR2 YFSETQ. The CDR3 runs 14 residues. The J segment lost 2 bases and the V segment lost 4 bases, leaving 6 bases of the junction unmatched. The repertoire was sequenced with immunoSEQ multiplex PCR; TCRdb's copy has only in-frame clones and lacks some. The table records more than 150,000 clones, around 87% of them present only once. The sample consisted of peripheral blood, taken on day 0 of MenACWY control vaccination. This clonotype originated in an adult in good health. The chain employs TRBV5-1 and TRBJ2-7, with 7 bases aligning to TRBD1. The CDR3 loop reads CASSEGQLTYEQYF. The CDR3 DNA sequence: TGCGCCAGCAGCGAGGGACAGTTAACCTACGAGCAGTACTTC.